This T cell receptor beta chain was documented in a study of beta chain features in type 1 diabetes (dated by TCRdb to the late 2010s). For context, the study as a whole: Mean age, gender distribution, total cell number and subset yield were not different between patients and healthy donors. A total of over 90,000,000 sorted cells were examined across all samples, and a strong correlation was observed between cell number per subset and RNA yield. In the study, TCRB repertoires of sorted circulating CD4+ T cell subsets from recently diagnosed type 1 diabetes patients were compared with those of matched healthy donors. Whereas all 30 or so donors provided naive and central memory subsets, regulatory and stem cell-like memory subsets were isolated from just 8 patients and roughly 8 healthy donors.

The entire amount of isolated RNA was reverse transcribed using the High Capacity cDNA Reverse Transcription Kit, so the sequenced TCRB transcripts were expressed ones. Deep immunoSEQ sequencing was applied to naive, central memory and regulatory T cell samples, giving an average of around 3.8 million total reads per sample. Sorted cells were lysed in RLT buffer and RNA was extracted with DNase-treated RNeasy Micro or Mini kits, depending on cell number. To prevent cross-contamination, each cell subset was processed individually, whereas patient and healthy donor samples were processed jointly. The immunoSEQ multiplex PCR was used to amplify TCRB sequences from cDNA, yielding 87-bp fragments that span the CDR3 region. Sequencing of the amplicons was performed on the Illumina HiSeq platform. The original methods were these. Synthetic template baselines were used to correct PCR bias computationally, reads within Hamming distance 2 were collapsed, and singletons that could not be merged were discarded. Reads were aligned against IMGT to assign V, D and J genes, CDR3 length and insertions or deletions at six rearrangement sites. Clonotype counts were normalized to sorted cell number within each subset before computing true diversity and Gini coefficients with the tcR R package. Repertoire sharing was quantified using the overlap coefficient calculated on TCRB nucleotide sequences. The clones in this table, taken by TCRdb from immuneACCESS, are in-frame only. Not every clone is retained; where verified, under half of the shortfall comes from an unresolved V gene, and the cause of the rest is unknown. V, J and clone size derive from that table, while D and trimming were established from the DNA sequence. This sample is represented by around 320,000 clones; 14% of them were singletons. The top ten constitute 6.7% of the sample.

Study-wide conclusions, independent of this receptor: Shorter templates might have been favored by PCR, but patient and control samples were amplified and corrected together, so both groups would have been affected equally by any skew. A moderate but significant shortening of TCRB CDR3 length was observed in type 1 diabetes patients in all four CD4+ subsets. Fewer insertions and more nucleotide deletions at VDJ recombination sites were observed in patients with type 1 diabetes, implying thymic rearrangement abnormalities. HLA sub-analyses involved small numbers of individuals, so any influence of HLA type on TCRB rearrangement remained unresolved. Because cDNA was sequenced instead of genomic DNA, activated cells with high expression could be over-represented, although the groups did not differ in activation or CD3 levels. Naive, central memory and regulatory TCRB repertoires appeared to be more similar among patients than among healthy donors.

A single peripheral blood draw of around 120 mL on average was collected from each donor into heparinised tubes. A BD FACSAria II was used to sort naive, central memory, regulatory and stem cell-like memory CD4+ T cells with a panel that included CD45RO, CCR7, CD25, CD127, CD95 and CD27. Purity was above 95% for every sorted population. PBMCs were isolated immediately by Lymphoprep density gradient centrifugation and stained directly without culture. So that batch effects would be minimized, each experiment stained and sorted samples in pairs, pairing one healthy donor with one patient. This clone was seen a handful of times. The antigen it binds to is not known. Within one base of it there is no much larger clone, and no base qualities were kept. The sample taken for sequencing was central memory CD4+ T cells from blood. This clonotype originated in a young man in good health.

The CDR3 protein sequence reads: CASSQGRGSPDTQYF. The DNA sequence is given as TGCGCCAGCAGCCAAGGGCGCGGGAGTCCAGATACGCAGTATTTT. This chain is built from TRBV4-1 and TRBJ2-3, with 7 bases in between that match TRBD2. As encoded in the germline V gene, CDR1 is MGHRA while CDR2 is YSYEKL. Including cysteine and phenylalanine, the CDR3 has 15 amino acids. Only CDR3 DNA remains: 45 bases, in frame from the first base. V is pruned by 1 base and J by 4 bases, leaving 5 bases of the junction without a gene match.